This T cell receptor (beta chain) came from a study of neurological immune-mediated disorders. Study conclusions and caveats: In HTLV-1-associated myelopathy, TCR clonal expansion was greatest, whereas multiple sclerosis had the least, falling below healthy controls. None of the CDR3 amino acid sequences in expanded clones turned up in more than one subject, which points to private repertoires in all groups.

V shed 8 bases and J shed 7 bases, with 27 bases lying between them. The V gene's germline CDR1 is MGHDK and CDR2 SYGVNS. This CDR3 has 16 amino acids. Where libraries were unsorted, they were derived from 2 million PBMCs stored at -80 degrees C. Only one count was recorded for this clonotype. No antigen is known for it. TCRdb re-analysed the 5' RACE reads in MiXCR, keeping a single row per CDR3 protein. The data contain around 64,000 distinct CDR3 sequences, roughly 13% of them singletons. V is TRBV25-1 and J is TRBJ2-7; possible D gene TRBD1, 5 bases. The TCR originated in a woman between 55 and 75 years old with HTLV-1-associated myelopathy (HAM/TSP). The sample comprised PBMCs. The CDR3 DNA reads as TGTGCCAGCTACACAGGCCGACAGCGACGCGGATTGGAGCAGTACTTC. This gives the protein CASYTGRQRRGLEQYF.